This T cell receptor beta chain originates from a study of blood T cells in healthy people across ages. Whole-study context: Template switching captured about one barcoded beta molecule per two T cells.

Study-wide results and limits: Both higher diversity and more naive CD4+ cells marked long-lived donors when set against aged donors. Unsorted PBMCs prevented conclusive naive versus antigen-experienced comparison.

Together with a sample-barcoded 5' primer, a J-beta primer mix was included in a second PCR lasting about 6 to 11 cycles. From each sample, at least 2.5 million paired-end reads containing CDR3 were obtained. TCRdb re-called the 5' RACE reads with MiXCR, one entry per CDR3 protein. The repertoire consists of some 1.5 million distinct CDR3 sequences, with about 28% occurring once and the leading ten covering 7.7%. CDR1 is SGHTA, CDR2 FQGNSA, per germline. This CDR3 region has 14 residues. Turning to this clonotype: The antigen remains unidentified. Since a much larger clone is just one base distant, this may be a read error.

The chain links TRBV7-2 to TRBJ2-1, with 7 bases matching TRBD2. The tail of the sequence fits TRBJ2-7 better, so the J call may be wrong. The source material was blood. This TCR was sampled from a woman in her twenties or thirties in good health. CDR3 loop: CASTRGGDYNEQYF. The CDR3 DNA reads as TGTGCCAGCACCCGAGGCGGGGACTACAATGAGCAGTACTTC.